The sample holds many counts of the clone carrying this T cell receptor (beta chain). Antigen specificity is unknown. V was pared by 1 base and J by 0 bases, with 30 bases between. The CDR3 contains 22 residues. Germline assignment: CDR1 MDHEN and CDR2 SYDVKM. Every sample had a minimum of 6.5 million PBMCs isolated. The sample is drawn from a study of blood T cells in healthy people across ages. A J-beta primer mix and a sample-barcoded 5' primer were used in a second PCR of roughly 7 to 12 cycles. TCRdb used MiXCR to reprocess the 5' RACE reads, holding one entry per CDR3 protein. The data show around 500,000 distinct CDR3 sequences, about 27% seen once. General study points: More naive CD4+ cells and higher diversity marked long-lived donors relative to aged donors.

This same sample was also taken into another study, of T cells of mothers and their children. That publication notes: The authors used all extracted RNA for cDNA synthesis, at roughly 1.5 ug per 15 ul.

The clonotype was recovered from a boy aged 2 to 10 in good health. The rearrangement joins TRBV28 to TRBJ1-2, with D perhaps TRBD1 (6 bases). The sequenced material came from blood. The CDR3 nucleotides read TGTGCCAGCAGTTTATATTTCGGGGGCTTAGTGCCGGCGGAGGGGACTAACTATGGCTACACCTTC. It specifies CASSLYFGGLVPAEGTNYGYTF.